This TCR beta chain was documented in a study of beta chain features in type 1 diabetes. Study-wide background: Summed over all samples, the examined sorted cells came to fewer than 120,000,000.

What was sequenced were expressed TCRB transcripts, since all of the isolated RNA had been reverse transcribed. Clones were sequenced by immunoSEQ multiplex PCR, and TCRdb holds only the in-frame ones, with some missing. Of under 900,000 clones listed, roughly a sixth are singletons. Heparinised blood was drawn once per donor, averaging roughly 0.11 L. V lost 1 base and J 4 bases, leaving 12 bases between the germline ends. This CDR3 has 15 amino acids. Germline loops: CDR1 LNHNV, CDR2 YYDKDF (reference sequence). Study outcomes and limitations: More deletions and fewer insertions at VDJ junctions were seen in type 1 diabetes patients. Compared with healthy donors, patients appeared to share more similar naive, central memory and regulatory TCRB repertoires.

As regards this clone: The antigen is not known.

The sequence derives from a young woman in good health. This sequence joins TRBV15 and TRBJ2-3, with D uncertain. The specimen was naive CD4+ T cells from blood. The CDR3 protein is CATSRVDVRADTQYF. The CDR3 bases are TGTGCCACCAGCAGAGTGGATGTCCGGGCAGATACGCAGTATTTT.